This T cell receptor beta chain derives from a study of cytomegalovirus exposure and HLA in healthy donors. Study-level information: Roughly 85 million unique TCRs from HLA-typed donors made up an early data release.

Primers included in the PCR were 60 Vbeta and 13 Jbeta primers. Clones were sequenced by immunoSEQ multiplex PCR, and TCRdb holds only the in-frame ones, with some missing. Among around 86,000 clones listed, around 8% were seen once. Findings of the study overall: One cluster of highly shared sequence variants probably arose as a sequencing artifact. What TCR beta sequences reportedly achieved was accurate prediction of HLA-A and HLA-B alleles in most subjects.

V gave up 5 bases and J gave up 2 bases; unmatched junction bases: 8. The CDR3 totals 15 residues. Germline assignment: CDR1 SEHNR and CDR2 FQNEAQ (reference sequence). As to this clone: Its antigen is as yet unknown.

The chain carries TRBV7-9 and TRBJ2-7; 8 positions match TRBD1. This sequence was found in a man between 50 and 59 years old in good health and CMV-seronegative. The sequenced material came from PBMCs. The CDR3 coding sequence is TGTGCCAGCAGCACGGACAGGGACACCCCCTACGAGCAGTACTTC. Its translation is CASSTDRDTPYEQYF.